The source of this T cell receptor (beta chain) is a study of a mutant IDH1 vaccine in newly diagnosed glioma. Study details: Patients previously underwent radiotherapy, temozolomide, or both, and most underwent both.

This clone is a singleton in its sample. Time point denoted: baseline, week 1 (first vaccination visit). Treatment of the sample: pre-vaccination baseline after standard-of-care therapy. Sequenced by immunoSEQ multiplex PCR; TCRdb stores in-frame clones only, minus some. This table has around 92,000 clones, approximately 90% appearing once. CDR1 and CDR2 from the germline V gene are SEHNR and FQNEAQ (reference sequence). The CDR3 length is 11 residues. Trimming stripped 5 bases from V and 9 bases from J, with 7 bases between. The receptor's source is a woman aged 45-59 years with glioma. The rearrangement links TRBV7-9 to TRBJ2-2; no clear D. The sequencing here drew on PBMCs, taken from a glioma patient treated with radiotherapy, temozolomide or both. The CDR3 here is CASSGVRELFF. For the CDR3, the DNA is TGTGCCAGCAGCGGTGTCCGGGAGCTGTTTTTT.